These 26 T cell receptor beta chains came from one sample sequenced in a study of blood T cell repertoires in COVID-19. Sequencing used immunoSEQ multiplex PCR; TCRdb keeps in-frame clones, though not all of them. The data hold 70,000 to 95,000 clones, with roughly four fifths observed a single time. Sample: peripheral blood. These receptors were taken from a woman aged 55-70 years with acute or convalescent COVID-19.

The rearrangement links TRBV13 to TRBJ1-1, with D unresolved. The CDR3 spans 12 residues. CDR1 and CDR2 from the germline V gene are PRHDT and FYEKMQ (reference sequence). Deletions cut 2 bases from V and 9 bases from J, with 10 bases between. The CDR3 coding sequence is TGTGCCAGCAGCTTAAGCGGATATCAAGCTTTCTTT. Its protein is CASSLSGYQAFF.

This chain uses TRBV6-5 with TRBJ2-1, with a possible D match to TRBD2 (5 bases). Deletions cut 5 bases from V and 6 bases from J, with 17 bases between. The CDR3 is 15 residues long. CDR1 and CDR2 (germline): MNHEY, SVGAGI. This chain's CDR3 is CASSTTRSLFNEQFF. The CDR3 nucleotides are TGTGCCAGCAGTACCACTAGGAGCCTCTTCAATGAGCAGTTCTTC.

This clone was observed many times. The chain has TRBV19 and TRBJ2-3, with TRBD2 matching 7 bases. Trimming took 7 bases from V and 0 from J; bases not matched to a gene: 4. This CDR3 is built from 14 residues. Germline CDR1 and CDR2: LNHDA and SQIVND (reference sequence). As DNA, the CDR3 is TGTGCCAGTAAGTTTAGCGGGAGCACAGATACGCAGTATTTT. It translates to CASKFSGSTDTQYF. Based on the CDR3 plus reference TRBV19 and TRBJ2-3, the full variable domain is DGGITQSPKYLFRKEGQNVTLSCEQNLNHDAMYWYRQDPGQGLRLIYYSQIVNDFQKGDIAEGYSVSREKKESFPLTVTSAQKNPTAFYLCASKFSGSTDTQYFGPGTRLTVL.

The chain carries TRBV5-1 and TRBJ2-3; 10 bases line up with TRBD1. CDR3 length: 16 residues. J was trimmed by 6 bases and V by 0 bases; bases with no gene match: 7. In germline, CDR1 is SGHRS, CDR2 YFSETQ. The CDR3 here is CASSLVIGTGEDTQYF. The CDR3 coding sequence is TGCGCCAGCAGCTTGGTGATCGGGACAGGGGAGGATACGCAGTATTTT. Complete variable domain (other parts from reference TRBV5-1 and TRBJ2-3): KAGVTQTPRYLIKTRGQQVTLSCSPISGHRSVSWYQQTPGQGLQFLFEYFSETQRNKGNFPGRFSGRQFSNSRSEMNVSTLELGDSALYLCASSLVIGTGEDTQYFGPGTRLTVL.

V is TRBV9 and J is TRBJ1-2, with 7 bases that match TRBD1. V dropped 0 bases and J dropped 3; count of bases not matched to a gene: 5. Per germline, CDR1 SGDLS and CDR2 YYNGEE. This CDR3 comprises 15 residues. Here the CDR3 reads CASSVAPTGDYGYTF. The CDR3 DNA is TGTGCCAGCAGCGTAGCTCCAACAGGGGACTATGGCTACACCTTC. Full variable domain (rest looked up from reference TRBV9 and TRBJ1-2): DSGVTQTPKHLITATGQRVTLRCSPRSGDLSVYWYQQSLDQGLQFLIQYYNGEERAKGNILERFSAQQFPDLHSELNLSSLELGDSALYFCASSVAPTGDYGYTFGSGTRLTVV.

The gene calls are TRBV2 and TRBJ1-2, with D perhaps matching TRBD1 (6 bases). Germline lookup yields CDR1 SNHLY and CDR2 FYNNEI. Trimming cost V 10 bases and J 4 bases, with 19 bases left between them. CDR3 length: 14 residues. CDR3 in amino acids: CATSIEQGSYGYTF. CDR3 DNA: TGTGCCACCAGCATTGAACAGGGTTCCTATGGCTACACCTTC.

The chain links TRBV18 to TRBJ1-3, with unresolved D. The CDR3 covers 17 residues. Trimming cost V 3 bases and J 0 bases, with 15 bases left between them. The V gene's germline CDR1 is KGHSH and CDR2 LQKENI. Here the CDR3 reads CASSPTFLDSSGNTIYF. The CDR3 nucleotides are TGTGCCAGCTCACCGACGTTCCTCGACTCCTCTGGAAACACCATATATTTT. Full variable domain (outside the CDR3, taken from reference TRBV18 and TRBJ1-3): NAGVMQNPRHLVRRRGQEARLRCSPMKGHSHVYWYRQLPEEGLKFMVYLQKENIIDESGMPKERFSAEFPKEGPSILRIQQVVRGDSAAYFCASSPTFLDSSGNTIYFGEGSWLTVV.

This clone was seen more than once but under ten times. J is TRBJ2-1 and V is TRBV5-6; maybe TRBD2 (5 bases). The germline V and J ends were trimmed by 4 bases and 1 base, with 12 bases remaining between them. The V gene's germline CDR1 is SGHDT and CDR2 YYEEEE. The CDR3 totals 15 residues. DNA of the CDR3: TGTGCCAGCAGCCCCGGCCCGGGGTCCTACAATGAGCAGTTCTTC. Its protein is CASSPGPGSYNEQFF.

The V and J genes are TRBV2 and TRBJ2-5; D perhaps matches TRBD1 (5 bases). The CDR3 is 14 residues long. The V and J ends lost 4 bases and 3 bases respectively, with 12 bases between them. Per germline, CDR1 SNHLY and CDR2 FYNNEI. The chain's CDR3 is CASSVNRPEETQYF. CDR3 nucleotide sequence: TGTGCCAGCAGTGTAAACAGGCCAGAAGAGACCCAGTACTTC.

The chain is built from TRBV6-6 and TRBJ1-5; unclear D gene. The CDR3 sequence is 14 residues long. The V gene lost 4 bases and the J gene lost 4 bases, with 11 bases spanning the gap. In germline, CDR1 is MNHNY, CDR2 SVGAGI (reference sequence). The CDR3 is CASSSFRENQPQHF. DNA for the CDR3: TGTGCCAGCAGTTCATTTAGGGAGAATCAGCCCCAGCATTTT.

The chain couples TRBV28 to TRBJ1-4, with a weak D call TRBD1 (6 bases). The germline gives CDR1 MDHEN, CDR2 SYDVKM. The CDR3 runs 15 residues. V gave up 3 bases and J gave up 3 bases, with 11 bases separating them. In DNA, the CDR3 is TGTGCCAGCAGTTTCTTATGGGGGCCTAATGAAAAACTGTTTTTT. The encoded protein is CASSFLWGPNEKLFF.

The V gene is TRBV28, the J gene TRBJ1-6; no clear D gene. With 3 bases removed from V and 7 bases from J, the gap between germline ends came to 16 bases. CDR1 MDHEN and CDR2 SYDVKM come from the germline V gene. This CDR3 is 16 amino acids long. For the CDR3, the DNA is TGTGCCAGCAGTTTTTCGTCTGCGGGTTGGAATTCACCCCTCCACTTT. Translated: CASSFSSAGWNSPLHF. The whole variable domain, filled in from reference TRBV28 and TRBJ1-6, reads DVKVTQSSRYLVKRTGEKVFLECVQDMDHENMFWYRQDPGLGLRLIYFSYDVKMKEKGDIPEGYSVSREKKERFSLILESASTNQTSMYLCASSFSSAGWNSPLHFGNGTRLTVT.

The chain couples TRBV18 to TRBJ2-1; D might be TRBD2 (7 bases). The CDR3 is made up of 13 amino acids. V gave up 2 bases and J gave up 10 bases, with 12 bases separating them. The germline V gene has CDR1 KGHSH and CDR2 LQKENI. DNA of the CDR3: TGTGCCAGCTCACCAACGGGGGGCAGGGAGCAGTTCTTC. Amino acids: CASSPTGGREQFF.

V gene TRBV18 combines with J gene TRBJ2-5; possibly TRBD1 for D (5 bases). Germline V gene data show CDR1 as KGHSH and CDR2 as LQKENI. V was cut by 2 bases and J by 5 bases, with 15 bases left in between. The CDR3 loop spans 15 amino acids. The CDR3 bases are TGTGCCAGCTCACCAAATAAAGGGGCTTTGGAGACCCAGTACTTC. It codes for CASSPNKGALETQYF.

This clone was seen a handful of times. This chain connects TRBV30 to TRBJ2-7, with a possible D match to TRBD1 (7 bases). In germline, CDR1 is GTSNPN, CDR2 SVGIG (reference sequence). The CDR3 has 14 amino acids. Trimming pared 4 bases from V and 0 bases from J, leaving 13 bases between. CDR3: CAWTQGGSSYEQYF. Here the CDR3 DNA reads TGTGCCTGGACCCAGGGGGGTAGCTCCTACGAGCAGTACTTC.

V and J are TRBV2 and TRBJ1-1; 7 bases line up with TRBD1. CDR1 and CDR2 from the germline V gene are SNHLY and FYNNEI. The CDR3 runs to 14 residues. Trimming removed 9 bases from V and 1 base from J; junction bases left unmatched: 8. CDR3 sequence: CARQPRQGNTEAFF. In nucleotides, the CDR3 is TGTGCCAGACAACCGAGACAGGGGAACACTGAAGCTTTCTTT.

The chain combines TRBV18 with TRBJ1-1, with D hard to call. CDR3 length: 13 residues. With 0 bases removed from V and 6 bases from J, the gap between germline ends came to 8 bases. Looked up from germline, CDR1 is KGHSH and CDR2 is LQKENI. In DNA, the CDR3 is TGTGCCAGCTCACCACCCGCAGATGCTGAAGCTTTCTTT. Translated, it gives CASSPPADAEAFF.

In nucleotides, the CDR3 is TGTGCCAGCAGCTTGGTGTTGGCAGGGCCTCAGCCCCAGCATTTT. Protein sequence: CASSLVLAGPQPQHF. This sequence joins TRBV5-5 and TRBJ1-5; D might be TRBD1 (5 bases). Between the trimmed V and J ends, which lost 0 bases and 6 bases, there was a span of 13 bases. The V gene's germline CDR1 is SGHKS and CDR2 YYEKEE (reference sequence). The CDR3 is made up of 15 amino acids.

The chain is built from TRBV2 and TRBJ2-1, with D unresolved. V was shortened by 6 bases and J by 10 bases, with 13 bases between the two germline ends. This CDR3 contains 12 residues. Germline assignment: CDR1 SNHLY and CDR2 FYNNEI. The CDR3 sequence is CASSASLGEQFF. The CDR3 nucleotides are TGTGCCAGCAGCGCCAGCCTCGGGGAGCAGTTCTTC.

The chain recombines TRBV5-1 with TRBJ2-2; tentatively, D is TRBD2 (5 bases). Germline V gene sequence: CDR1 SGHRS, CDR2 YFSETQ. Trimming cost V 2 bases and J 6 bases, with 11 bases left between them. The CDR3 is made up of 14 amino acids. This CDR3 reads CASSFATSPGELFF. The CDR3 DNA reads TGCGCCAGCAGCTTCGCAACTAGTCCCGGGGAGCTGTTTTTT.

The chain recombines TRBV9 with TRBJ1-4, with TRBD1 matching over 7 bases. The germline CDR1 and CDR2 sequences are SGDLS and YYNGEE. This CDR3 has 13 amino acids. Trimming cost V 4 bases and J 7 bases; bases outside gene matches: 4. CDR3 nucleotide sequence: TGTGCCAGCAGCCCCCCAGGGGGTGAAAAACTGTTTTTT. This encodes CASSPPGGEKLFF.

V is TRBV19 and J is TRBJ1-2; D gene uncertain. The CDR3 has 12 residues. Per the germline V gene, CDR1 is LNHDA and CDR2 is SQIVND (reference sequence). The V gene lost 6 bases and the J gene lost 2 bases, with 7 bases spanning the gap. The CDR3 loop is CASSQVNYGYTF. The DNA for the CDR3 is TGTGCCAGTAGCCAGGTAAACTATGGCTACACCTTC.

The chain combines TRBV5-1 with TRBJ2-7, with D uncertain. CDR1 is SGHRS and CDR2 is YFSETQ in the germline V gene. This CDR3 comprises 14 residues. The ends were cut back, 0 bases at V and 3 bases at J, with 10 bases in the middle. The CDR3 reads CASSLGSLDYEQYF. The CDR3 DNA reads as TGCGCCAGCAGCTTGGGTAGCCTAGACTACGAGCAGTACTTC.

About this clone itself: At one of its ends the junction is not consistent with the germline gene, which may arise from a read error. The CDR3 loop is CASSQERGLYNEQFF. DNA for the CDR3: TGTGCCAGCAGTCAAGAGCGGGGGCTCTACAATGAGCAGTTCTTC. The chain carries TRBV3-1 (or the pseudogene TRBV3-2) and TRBJ2-1, with 8 bases aligning to TRBD2. This CDR3 has 15 amino acids. Germline CDR1 LGHDT, CDR2 YNNKEL (reference sequence).

This clone appeared a single time. This sequence joins TRBV7-2 and TRBJ2-5; 8 bases agree with TRBD2. The CDR3 totals 15 residues. V lost 8 bases to trimming and J lost 5 bases; unmatched junction nucleotides: 13. CDR1 and CDR2 from the germline V gene are SGHTA and FQGNSA. The CDR3 region is CASGPMRGVRETQYF. The CDR3 DNA reads as TGTGCCAGCGGACCTATGCGGGGGGTCCGGGAGACCCAGTACTTC.

This rearrangement joins TRBV5-6 to TRBJ1-2, with no clear D. Trimming removed 3 bases at V and 5 bases at J, with 8 bases between. CDR3 size: 12 residues. Germline CDR1 and CDR2: SGHDT and YYEEEE. The DNA for the CDR3 is TGTGCCAGCAGCTCCGGGAATTATGGCTACACCTTC. Translated, it gives CASSSGNYGYTF.